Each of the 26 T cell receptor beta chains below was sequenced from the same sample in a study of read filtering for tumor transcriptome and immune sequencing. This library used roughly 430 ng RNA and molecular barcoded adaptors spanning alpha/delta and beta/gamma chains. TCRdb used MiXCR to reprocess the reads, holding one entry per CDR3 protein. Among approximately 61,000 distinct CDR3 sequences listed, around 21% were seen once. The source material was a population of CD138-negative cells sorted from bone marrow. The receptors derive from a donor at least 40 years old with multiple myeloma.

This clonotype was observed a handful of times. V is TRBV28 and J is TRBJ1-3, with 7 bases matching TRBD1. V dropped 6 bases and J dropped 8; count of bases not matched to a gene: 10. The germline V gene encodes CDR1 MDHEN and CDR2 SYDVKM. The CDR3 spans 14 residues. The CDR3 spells CASSSGTAKYTIYF. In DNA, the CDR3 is TGTGCCAGCAGCTCCGGGACAGCGAAGTACACCATATATTTT.

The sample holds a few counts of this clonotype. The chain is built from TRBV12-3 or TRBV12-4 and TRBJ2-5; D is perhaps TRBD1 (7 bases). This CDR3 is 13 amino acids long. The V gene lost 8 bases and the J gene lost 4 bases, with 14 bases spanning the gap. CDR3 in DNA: TGTGCCAGCGCCAGGGGGGTAGGAGAGACCCAGTACTTC. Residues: CASARGVGETQYF.

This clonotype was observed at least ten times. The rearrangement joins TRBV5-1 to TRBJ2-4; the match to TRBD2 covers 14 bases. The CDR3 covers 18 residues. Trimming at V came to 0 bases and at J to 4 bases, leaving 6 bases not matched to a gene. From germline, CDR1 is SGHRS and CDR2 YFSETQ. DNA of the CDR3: TGCGCCAGCAGCTTGGCCCCGGGACTAGCGGGAGTGAAAAACATTCAGTACTTC. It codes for CASSLAPGLAGVKNIQYF.

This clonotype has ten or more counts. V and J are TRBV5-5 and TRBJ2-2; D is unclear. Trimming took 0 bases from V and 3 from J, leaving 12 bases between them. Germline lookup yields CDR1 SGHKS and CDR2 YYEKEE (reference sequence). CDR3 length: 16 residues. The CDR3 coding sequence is TGTGCCAGCAGCTTGGGTGAAGGGCTCTACACCGGGGAGCTGTTTTTT. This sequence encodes CASSLGEGLYTGELFF.

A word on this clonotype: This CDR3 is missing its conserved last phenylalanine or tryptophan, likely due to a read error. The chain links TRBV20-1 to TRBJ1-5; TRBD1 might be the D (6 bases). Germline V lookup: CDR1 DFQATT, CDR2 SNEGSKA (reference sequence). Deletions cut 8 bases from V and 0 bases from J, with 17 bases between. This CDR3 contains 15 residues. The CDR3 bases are TGCAGTCTTCAGCGGGACACTTATAGCAATCAGCCCCAGCATCTT. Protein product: CSLQRDTYSNQPQHL.

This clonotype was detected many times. Written as DNA, the CDR3 is TGCAGCGTTGAAGAGAGGAGTTGGAGCGGGACTATATACGAGCAGTACTTC. This gives the protein CSVEERSWSGTIYEQYF. The genes are TRBV29-1 and TRBJ2-7, with 7 bases identical to TRBD2. V shed 0 bases and J 4 bases; nucleotides not matched to a gene: 15. The germline CDR1 and CDR2 sequences are SQVTM and ANQGSEA. The CDR3 contains 17 residues.

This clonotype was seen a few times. Here the CDR3 reads CASSISSGGGSNQPQHF. CDR3 bases: TGTGCCAGTAGTATATCATCAGGGGGCGGGAGCAATCAGCCCCAGCATTTT. The rearrangement links TRBV19 to TRBJ1-5; 8 bases are a match to TRBD1. This CDR3 has 17 residues. Germline trimming cut 2 bases from V and 1 base from J; bases unmatched to any gene: 7. Germline V CDR1 and CDR2: LNHDA, SQIVND (reference sequence).

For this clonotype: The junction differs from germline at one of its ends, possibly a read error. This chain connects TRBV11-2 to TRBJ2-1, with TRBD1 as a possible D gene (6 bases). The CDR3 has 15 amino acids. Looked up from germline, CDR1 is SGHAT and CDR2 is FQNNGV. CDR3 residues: CASSLRGTYNNGQFF. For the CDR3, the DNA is TGTGCCAGCAGCTTACGTGGGACATACAACAATGGGCAGTTCTTC. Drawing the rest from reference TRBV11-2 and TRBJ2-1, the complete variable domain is EAGVAQSPRYKIIEKRQSVAFWCNPISGHATLYWYQQILGQGPKLLIQFQNNGVVDDSQLPKDRFSAERLKGVDSTLKIQPAKLEDSAVYLCASSLRGTYNNGQFFGPGTRLTVL.

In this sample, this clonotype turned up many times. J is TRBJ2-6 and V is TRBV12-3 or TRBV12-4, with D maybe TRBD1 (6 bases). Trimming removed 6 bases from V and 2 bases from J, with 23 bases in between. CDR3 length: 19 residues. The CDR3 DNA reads TGTGCCAGCAGCCCCGGCATGGGCCAGGGGCTCCCTGGGGCCAACGTCCTGACTTTC. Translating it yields CASSPGMGQGLPGANVLTF.

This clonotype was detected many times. The CDR3 sequence: CSAFSGTTYQETQYF. CDR3 sequence (DNA): TGCAGTGCTTTCTCCGGGACCACGTACCAAGAGACCCAGTACTTC. The J gene is TRBJ2-5, the V gene TRBV20-1; D might be TRBD1 or TRBD2, each matching 5 bases. Per the germline V gene, CDR1 is DFQATT and CDR2 is SNEGSKA (reference sequence). The ends were cut back, 5 bases at V and 0 bases at J, with 16 bases in the middle. This CDR3 contains 15 residues.

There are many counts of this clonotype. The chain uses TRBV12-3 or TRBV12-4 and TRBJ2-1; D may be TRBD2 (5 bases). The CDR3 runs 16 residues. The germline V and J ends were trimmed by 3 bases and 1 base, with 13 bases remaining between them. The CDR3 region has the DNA TGTGCCAGCAGTTTGGGTGGGAGACTTTCCTACAATGAGCAGTTCTTC. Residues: CASSLGGRLSYNEQFF.

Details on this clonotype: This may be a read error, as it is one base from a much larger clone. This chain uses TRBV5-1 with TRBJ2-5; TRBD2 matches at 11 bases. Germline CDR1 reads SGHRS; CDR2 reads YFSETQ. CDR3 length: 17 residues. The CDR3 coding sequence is TGCGCCTGCAGCTTGGGAGGACTAGCGGGCTCCCAAGAGACCCAGTACTTC. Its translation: CACSLGGLAGSQETQYF.

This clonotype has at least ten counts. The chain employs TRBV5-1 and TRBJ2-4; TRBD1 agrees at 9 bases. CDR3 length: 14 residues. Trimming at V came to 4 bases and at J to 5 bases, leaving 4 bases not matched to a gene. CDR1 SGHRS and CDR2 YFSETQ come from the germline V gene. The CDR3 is CASSPTGGQNIQYF. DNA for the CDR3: TGCGCCAGCAGCCCGACAGGGGGGCAAAACATTCAGTACTTC.

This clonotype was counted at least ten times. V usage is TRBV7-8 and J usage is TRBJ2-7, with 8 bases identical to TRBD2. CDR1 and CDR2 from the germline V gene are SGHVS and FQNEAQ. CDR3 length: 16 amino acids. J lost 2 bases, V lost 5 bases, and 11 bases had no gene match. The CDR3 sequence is CASSLTRLARAYEQYF. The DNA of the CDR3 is TGTGCCAGCAGCCTAACCCGACTAGCGAGGGCCTACGAGCAGTACTTC.

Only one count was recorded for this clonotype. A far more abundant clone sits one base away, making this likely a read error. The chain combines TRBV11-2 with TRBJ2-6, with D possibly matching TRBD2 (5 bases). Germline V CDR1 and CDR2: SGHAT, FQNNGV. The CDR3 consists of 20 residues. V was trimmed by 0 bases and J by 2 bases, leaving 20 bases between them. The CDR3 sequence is CASSLESYVEEPPGANVLTF. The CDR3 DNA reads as TGTGCCAGCAGCTTAGAGTCTTACGTGGAGGAACCCCCTGGGGCCAACGTCCTGACTTTC.

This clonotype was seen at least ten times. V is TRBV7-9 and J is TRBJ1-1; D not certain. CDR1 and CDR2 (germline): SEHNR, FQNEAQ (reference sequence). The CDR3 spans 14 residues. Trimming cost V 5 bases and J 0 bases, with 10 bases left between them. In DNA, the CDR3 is TGTGCCAGCAGCCCCTTCGGACTGAACACTGAAGCTTTCTTT. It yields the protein CASSPFGLNTEAFF.

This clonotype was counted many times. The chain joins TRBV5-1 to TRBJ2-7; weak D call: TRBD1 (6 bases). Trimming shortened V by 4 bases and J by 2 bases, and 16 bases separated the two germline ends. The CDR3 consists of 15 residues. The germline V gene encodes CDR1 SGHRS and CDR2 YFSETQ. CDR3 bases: TGCGCCAGCAGCCCCCAGGGGTACGCGACCTACGAGCAGTACTTC. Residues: CASSPQGYATYEQYF.

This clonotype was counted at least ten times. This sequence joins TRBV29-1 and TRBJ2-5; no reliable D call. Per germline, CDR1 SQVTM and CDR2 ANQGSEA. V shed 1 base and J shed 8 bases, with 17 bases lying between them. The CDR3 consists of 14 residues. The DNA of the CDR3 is TGCAGCGTTGAAGTTCAGAGATCCAAGAGAACCCAGTACTTC. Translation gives CSVEVQRSKRTQYF.

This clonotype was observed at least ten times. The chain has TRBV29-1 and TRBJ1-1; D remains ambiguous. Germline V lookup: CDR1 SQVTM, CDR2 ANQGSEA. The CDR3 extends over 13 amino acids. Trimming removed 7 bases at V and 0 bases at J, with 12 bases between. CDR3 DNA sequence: TGCAGCGCCATCGGGCATCTGAACACTGAAGCTTTCTTT. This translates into CSAIGHLNTEAFF.

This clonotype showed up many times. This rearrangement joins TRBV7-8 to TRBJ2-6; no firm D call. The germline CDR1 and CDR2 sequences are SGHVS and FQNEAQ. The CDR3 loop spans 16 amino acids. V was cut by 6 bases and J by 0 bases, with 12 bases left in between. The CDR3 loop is CASRPITVSGANVLTF. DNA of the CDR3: TGTGCCAGCAGACCAATCACAGTCTCTGGGGCCAACGTCCTGACTTTC. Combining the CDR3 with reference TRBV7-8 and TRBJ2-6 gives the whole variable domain GAGVSQSPRYKVAKRGQDVALRCDPISGHVSLFWYQQALGQGPEFLTYFQNEAQLDKSGLPSDRFFAERPEGSVSTLKIQRTQQEDSAVYLCASRPITVSGANVLTFGAGSRLTVL.

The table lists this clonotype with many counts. The CDR3 reads CASSPGGAGVFSGANVLTF. CDR3 DNA sequence: TGTGCCAGCAGCCCGGGGGGGGCAGGGGTCTTCTCTGGGGCCAACGTCCTGACTTTC. The chain carries TRBV5-6 and TRBJ2-6; 8 bases line up with TRBD2. Germline V gene lookup returns CDR1 SGHDT and CDR2 YYEEEE. CDR3 length equals 19 residues. The J segment lost 0 bases and the V segment lost 4 bases, leaving 12 bases of the junction unmatched.

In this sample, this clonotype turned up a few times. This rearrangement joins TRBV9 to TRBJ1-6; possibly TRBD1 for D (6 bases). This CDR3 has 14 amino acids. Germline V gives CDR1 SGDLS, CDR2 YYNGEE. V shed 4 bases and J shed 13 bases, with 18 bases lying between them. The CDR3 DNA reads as TGTGCCAGCAGCACCGACGGGGGGCTGGGGCCCCTCCACTTT. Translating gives CASSTDGGLGPLHF.

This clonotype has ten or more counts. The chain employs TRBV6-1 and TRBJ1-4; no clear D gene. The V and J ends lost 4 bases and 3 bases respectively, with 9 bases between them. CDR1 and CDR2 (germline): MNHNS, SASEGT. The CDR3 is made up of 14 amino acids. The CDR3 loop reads CASSVGQSNEKLFF. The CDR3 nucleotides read TGTGCCAGCAGTGTTGGTCAGTCTAATGAAAAACTGTTTTTT.

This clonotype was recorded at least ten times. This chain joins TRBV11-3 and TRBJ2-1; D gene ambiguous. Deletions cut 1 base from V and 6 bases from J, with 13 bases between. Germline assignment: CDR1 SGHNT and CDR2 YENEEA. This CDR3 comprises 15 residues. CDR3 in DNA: TGTGCCAGCAGCTTAGTGGTTACACGTACCAATGAGCAGTTCTTC. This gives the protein CASSLVVTRTNEQFF.

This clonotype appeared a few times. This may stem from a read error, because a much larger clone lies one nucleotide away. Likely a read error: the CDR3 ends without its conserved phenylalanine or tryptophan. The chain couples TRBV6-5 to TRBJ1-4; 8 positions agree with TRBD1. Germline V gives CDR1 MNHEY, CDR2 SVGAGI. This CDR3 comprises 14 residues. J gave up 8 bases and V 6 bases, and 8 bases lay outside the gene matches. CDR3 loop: CASSRGQGGEKLFL. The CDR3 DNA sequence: TGTGCCAGCAGCCGAGGACAGGGTGGCGAAAAACTGTTTCTT.

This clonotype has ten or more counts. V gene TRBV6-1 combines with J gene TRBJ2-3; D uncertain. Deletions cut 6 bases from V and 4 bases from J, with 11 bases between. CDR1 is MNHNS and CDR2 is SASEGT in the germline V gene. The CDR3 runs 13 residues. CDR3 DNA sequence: TGTGCCAGCAGCCGGACCCGGGCAGATACGCAGTATTTT. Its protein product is CASSRTRADTQYF.